The rows below give T cell receptor beta chains drawn from one sample of a study of blood T cell repertoires in COVID-19. Method: immunoSEQ multiplex PCR; TCRdb's copy keeps in-frame clones and lacks some. The sample records roughly 170,000 clones, approximately 84% being singletons. The sequenced sample was peripheral blood. The receptors derive from a middle-aged man who had recovered from COVID-19. CDR3s include the opening cysteine and the closing phenylalanine or tryptophan. D genes are given only for firm matches. Size tells how often a clone was seen (once, few, many) or the class of an expanded clone, and some rows leave it out.

abundance: -
d_gene: -
j_gene: TRBJ1-5
v_gene: TRBV10-1
len: 12
CDR3nt: TGCGCCAATACTACCCTCAATCAGCCCCAGCATTTT
CDR3aa: CANTTLNQPQHF

abundance: -
d_gene: TRBD1
j_gene: TRBJ1-4
v_gene: TRBV19
len: 15
CDR3nt: TGTGCCAGTAGTTCCGGACAGGGAAGAAATGAAAAACTGTTTTTT
CDR3aa: CASSSGQGRNEKLFF

abundance: -
d_gene: -
j_gene: TRBJ1-1
v_gene: TRBV5-1
len: 13
CDR3nt: TGCGCCAGCAGCTTGGAACAAGACACTGAAGCTTTCTTT
CDR3aa: CASSLEQDTEAFF

abundance: -
d_gene: TRBD1
j_gene: TRBJ1-5
v_gene: TRBV5-8
len: 14
CDR3nt: TGTGCCAGCAGCTTTTTACAGGGGACTCAGCCCCAGCATTTT
CDR3aa: CASSFLQGTQPQHF

abundance: -
d_gene: TRBD1
j_gene: TRBJ1-1
v_gene: TRBV5-1
len: 16
CDR3nt: TGCGCCAGCAGTCGGGGACAGGGAACTATGAACACTGAAGCTTTCTTT
CDR3aa: CASSRGQGTMNTEAFF

abundance: many
d_gene: -
j_gene: TRBJ2-6
v_gene: TRBV6-2/TRBV6-3
len: 14
CDR3nt: TGTGCCAGCAGTCAGGGTGGTGGGGCCAACGTCCTGACTTTC
CDR3aa: CASSQGGGANVLTF

abundance: -
d_gene: -
j_gene: TRBJ2-2
v_gene: TRBV3-1/TRBV3-2
len: 17
CDR3nt: TGTGCCAGCAGCCAAGATAAAGCGGGCCCGAACACCGGGGAGCTGTTTTTT
CDR3aa: CASSQDKAGPNTGELFF

abundance: -
d_gene: TRBD1
j_gene: TRBJ1-2
v_gene: TRBV4-2
len: 16
CDR3nt: TGTGCCAGCAGCCAAATGACCGGGACAGGGGATCGTGGCTACACCTTC
CDR3aa: CASSQMTGTGDRGYTF

abundance: -
d_gene: -
j_gene: TRBJ2-7
v_gene: TRBV4-2
len: 14
CDR3nt: TGTGCCAGCAGCCAAGTGGGGGACACCTACGAGCAGTACTTC
CDR3aa: CASSQVGDTYEQYF

abundance: many
d_gene: TRBD2
j_gene: TRBJ2-7
v_gene: TRBV10-1
len: 15
CDR3nt: TGCGCCAGCAGATTGAGTAGCGGGAGGGGTTACGAGCAGTACTTC
CDR3aa: CASRLSSGRGYEQYF

abundance: -
d_gene: -
j_gene: TRBJ2-5
v_gene: TRBV5-8
len: 13
CDR3nt: TGTGCCAGCAGCTTGGGCAGGGAAGAGACCCAGTACTTC
CDR3aa: CASSLGREETQYF

abundance: -
d_gene: -
j_gene: TRBJ2-2
v_gene: TRBV6-2/TRBV6-3
len: 12
CDR3nt: TGTGCCAGCAGTCTGAACACCGGGGAGCTGTTTTTT
CDR3aa: CASSLNTGELFF

abundance: -
d_gene: -
j_gene: TRBJ2-2
v_gene: TRBV4-2
len: 14
CDR3nt: TGTGCCAGCAGCCAAGATTGGGGGCCGTGGGAGCTGTTTTTT
CDR3aa: CASSQDWGPWELFF